The present T cell receptor beta chain was sequenced within a study of cytomegalovirus exposure and HLA in healthy donors. Study context: Of the donors genotyped, approximately 410 in all, around 77% fell in the Caucasian-associated ancestry cluster. The study's findings and limits: In an earlier analysis, in several hundred donors, most V segments appeared productive either ~90% or ~30% of the time. Available immune exposure information was restricted to CMV serostatus only. Among donors in an Asian-associated ancestry cluster, a later analysis reportedly found fewer N-insertions than the roughly 610-donor mean.

Vbeta (60) and Jbeta (13) primers were used in the PCR. Measured with immunoSEQ multiplex PCR; TCRdb has only the in-frame clones, and not every one. The repertoire holds approximately 86,000 clones, with 70% to 80% as singletons. Points on this clone: What it binds is unknown.

Losses at the gene ends were 2 bases for V and 0 bases for J; bases not matched to a gene: 5. The length of the CDR3 is 18 residues. Germline CDR1 is SGHTA and CDR2 is FQGNSA. What was sequenced was PBMCs. The TCR originated in a man in his sixties in good health and CMV-seronegative. This chain uses TRBV7-2 with TRBJ2-3, with 13 positions matching TRBD2. CDR3 nucleotides: TGTGCCAGCAGCTTATCCGGGACTAGCGGGATAAGCACAGATACGCAGTATTTT. This gives the protein CASSLSGTSGISTDTQYF.